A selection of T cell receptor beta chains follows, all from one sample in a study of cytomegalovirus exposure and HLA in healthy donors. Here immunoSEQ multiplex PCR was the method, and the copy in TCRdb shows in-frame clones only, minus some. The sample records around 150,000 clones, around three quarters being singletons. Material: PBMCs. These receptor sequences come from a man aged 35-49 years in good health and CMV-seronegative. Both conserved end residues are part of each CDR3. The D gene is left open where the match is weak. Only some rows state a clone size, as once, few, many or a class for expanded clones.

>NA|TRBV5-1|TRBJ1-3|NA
TGCGCCAGCAGCTACCTGACACCGGACTCTGGAAACACCATATATTTT
CASSYLTPDSGNTIYF
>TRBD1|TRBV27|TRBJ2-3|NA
TGTGCCAGCAGTTTCGGGAAGGGGGCGGTCACAGATACGCAGTATTTT
CASSFGKGAVTDTQYF
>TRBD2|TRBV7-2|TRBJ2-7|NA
TGTGCCAGCAGCTTAGATGTCAGCGGGAGGTACGAGCAGTACTTC
CASSLDVSGRYEQYF
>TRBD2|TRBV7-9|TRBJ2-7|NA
TGTTCCAGCAGCTCCGGGGGGTTCCACGAGCAGTACTTC
CSSSSGGFHEQYF
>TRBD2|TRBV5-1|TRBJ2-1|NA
TGCGCCAGCAGCTTGTGGGGGTCGGGGAGCGGGAGGCCCTACAATGAGCAGTTCTTC
CASSLWGSGSGRPYNEQFF
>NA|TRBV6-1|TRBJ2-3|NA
TGTGCCAGCAGTGATAGTACATCTAGGTACACAGATACGCAGTATTTT
CASSDSTSRYTDTQYF
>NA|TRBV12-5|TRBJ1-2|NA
TGTGCTAGTGGTTTGACTTCGGAGGGGCGAGGCTACACCTTC
CASGLTSEGRGYTF
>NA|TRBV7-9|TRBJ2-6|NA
TGTGCCAGCAGTACGACAGATTACTCTGGGGCCAACGTCCTGACTTTC
CASSTTDYSGANVLTF
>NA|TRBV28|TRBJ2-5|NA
TGTGCCAGCAGTCCACTAGCTGGGCTGGGTAGAGAGACCCAGTACTTC
CASSPLAGLGRETQYF
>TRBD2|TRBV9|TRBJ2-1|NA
TGTGCCAGCAGCTCGCCGGGACTAGGCTACAATGAGCAGTTCTTC
CASSSPGLGYNEQFF
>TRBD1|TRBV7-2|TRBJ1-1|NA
TGTGCCAGCAGCCAGGGGGTGAACACTGAAGCTTTCTTT
CASSQGVNTEAFF
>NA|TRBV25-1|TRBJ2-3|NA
TGTGCCAGCAGTGCCAGGGGAAGCACAGATACGCAGTATTTT
CASSARGSTDTQYF
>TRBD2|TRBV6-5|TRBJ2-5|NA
TGTGCCAGCAGTTCAGCGGGAGGGGAACAGACCCAGTACTTC
CASSSAGGEQTQYF
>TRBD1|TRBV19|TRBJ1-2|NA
TGTGCCAGTACCCCCGGACAGGGGGAGGCCTATGGCTACACCTTC
CASTPGQGEAYGYTF
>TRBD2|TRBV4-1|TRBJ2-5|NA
TGCGCCAGCAGCCAAGGTGCGGGAGGCCAAGAGACCCAGTACTTC
CASSQGAGGQETQYF
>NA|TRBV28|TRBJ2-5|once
TGTGCCAGCAGTTTGGAGGCCCCGGAGACCCAGTACTTC
CASSLEAPETQYF
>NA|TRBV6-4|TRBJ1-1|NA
TGTGCCAGCAGTGACTCAACCCAGGGGCGTTACACTGAAGCTTTCTTT
CASSDSTQGRYTEAFF
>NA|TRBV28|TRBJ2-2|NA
TGTGCCAGCAGTTTAATCCGCTCGGTGGTAGCCGGGGAGCTGTTTTTT
CASSLIRSVVAGELFF
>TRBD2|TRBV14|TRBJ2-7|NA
TGTGCCAGCAGCCTCCTAGCGGGAGCCTACGAGCAGTACTTC
CASSLLAGAYEQYF
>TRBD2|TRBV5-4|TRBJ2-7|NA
TGTGCCAGCAGCCTGTTTACTAGCGGCTACGAGCAGTACTTC
CASSLFTSGYEQYF
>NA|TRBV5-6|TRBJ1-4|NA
TGTGCCAGCAGCTTAAGCTATGAAAAACTGTTTTTT
CASSLSYEKLFF
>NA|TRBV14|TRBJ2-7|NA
TGTGCCAGCAGCCAAGGGTTACGGGTCAAATCCTTCGCGCAGTACTTC
CASSQGLRVKSFAQYF
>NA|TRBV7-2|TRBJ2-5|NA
TGTGCCAGCAGCCCACTAGGCCAAGAGACCCAGTACTTC
CASSPLGQETQYF